Below, 6 T cell receptor beta chains from the same sample are listed, as sequenced in a study of CD8 T cells in ankylosing spondylitis. A single record per CDR3 protein comes from TCRdb applying MiXCR to the 5' RACE reads. The sample lists around 250,000 distinct CDR3 sequences; about 10% were seen once. What was sequenced was blood, either unsorted or a sorted T cell fraction (not recorded which). Receptors originate from a male donor with ankylosing spondylitis or in good health (not recorded which).

This clonotype was observed at least ten times. This chain connects TRBV20-1 to TRBJ1-5; a weak D match, TRBD1 (5 bases). V lost 1 base and J lost 3, with 16 bases in between. Germline assignment: CDR1 DFQATT and CDR2 SNEGSKA (reference sequence). This CDR3 region has 16 residues. The CDR3 protein is CSARVNTGAYNQPQHF. The DNA of the CDR3 is TGCAGTGCTAGAGTAAACACAGGAGCGTACAATCAGCCCCAGCATTTT.

This clonotype was seen at least ten times. V gene TRBV15 combines with J gene TRBJ1-1, with D unresolved. The germline CDR1 and CDR2 sequences are LNHNV and YYDKDF (reference sequence). Trimming took off 1 base at V and 0 bases at J, with 15 bases between the two ends. This CDR3 is 17 amino acids long. As DNA, the CDR3 is TGTGCCACCAGCAGAGTTCTGGGGTCCGGTATGAACACTGAAGCTTTCTTT. It encodes CATSRVLGSGMNTEAFF. The variable domain in full, completed from reference TRBV15 and TRBJ1-1, reads DAMVIQNPRYQVTQFGKPVTLSCSQTLNHNVMYWYQQKSSQAPKLLFHYYDKDFNNEADTPDNFQSRRPNTSFCFLDIRSPGLGDTAMYLCATSRVLGSGMNTEAFFGQGTRLTVV.

In this sample, this clonotype turned up many times. The rearrangement joins TRBV4-1 to TRBJ1-1, with D tentatively TRBD1 (5 bases). The germline CDR1 and CDR2 sequences are MGHRA and YSYEKL. The CDR3 is made up of 15 amino acids. The ends were cut back, 1 base at V and 5 bases at J, with 14 bases in the middle. DNA for the CDR3: TGCGCCAGCAGCCAAGGAAGGGGATATAGGACTGAAGCTTTCTTT. Translation: CASSQGRGYRTEAFF.

This clonotype was detected ten times or more. The chain employs TRBV20-1 and TRBJ2-3; the D gene is possibly TRBD1 (6 bases). V dropped 5 bases and J dropped 6 bases, with 15 bases sitting between them. This CDR3 is 13 amino acids long. In germline, CDR1 is DFQATT, CDR2 SNEGSKA (reference sequence). CDR3 region: CSAGGQNFDTQYF. CDR3 nucleotide sequence: TGCAGTGCTGGGGGCCAGAACTTTGATACGCAGTATTTT.

The chain couples TRBV24-1 to TRBJ2-3; D ambiguous. The CDR3 runs 18 residues. CDR1 is KGHDR and CDR2 is SFDVKD in the germline V gene. V lost 4 bases and J 0 bases, leaving 19 bases between the germline ends. The CDR3 loop is CATSDQKDPESSTDTQYF. The CDR3 DNA sequence: TGTGCCACCAGTGACCAAAAGGACCCGGAATCTAGCACAGATACGCAGTATTTT.

This clonotype was recorded at least ten times. The DNA of the CDR3 is TGCGCCAGCAGCTTGCAGGGTGGAGTGGATACGCAGTATTTT. Amino acid sequence: CASSLQGGVDTQYF. The chain joins TRBV5-1 to TRBJ2-3; possible D gene TRBD1, 5 bases. CDR1 is SGHRS and CDR2 is YFSETQ in the germline V gene. CDR3 size: 14 residues. The V end lost 1 base, the J end lost 6 bases, and 12 bases lay between the germline ends.